This T cell receptor (beta chain) comes out of a study of blood T cell repertoires in COVID-19. The overall study: PBMCs, B-cell-depleted T cells, or T cells provided the cDNA or gDNA that made up the material.

This clone has only a few counts. The germline gives CDR1 KGHSH, CDR2 LQKENI. The CDR3 length is 14 residues. The V end lost 1 base, the J end lost 5 bases, and 11 bases lay between the germline ends. Clones were sequenced by immunoSEQ multiplex PCR, and TCRdb holds only the in-frame ones, with some missing. The table records some 150,000 clones, roughly 86% of them present only once. The genes are TRBV18 and TRBJ1-1, with D possibly being TRBD1 (6 bases). The sample taken for sequencing was peripheral blood. This TCR was recovered from a woman aged 50 to 60 with acute or convalescent COVID-19. CDR3 region: CASSPRGQGTEAFF. The CDR3 bases are TGTGCCAGCTCACCACGGGGGCAAGGTACTGAAGCTTTCTTT.